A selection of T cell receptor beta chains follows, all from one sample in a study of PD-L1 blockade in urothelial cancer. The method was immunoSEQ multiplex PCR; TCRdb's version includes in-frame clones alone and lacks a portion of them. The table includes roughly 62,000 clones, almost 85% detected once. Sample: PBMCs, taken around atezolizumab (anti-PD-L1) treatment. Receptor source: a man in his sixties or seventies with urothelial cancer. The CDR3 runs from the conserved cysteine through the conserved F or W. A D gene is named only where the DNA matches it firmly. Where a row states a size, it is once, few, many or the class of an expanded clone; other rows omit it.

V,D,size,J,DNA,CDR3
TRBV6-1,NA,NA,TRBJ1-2,TGTGCCAGCAGTGAAACCAGGGATGGCTACACCTTC,CASSETRDGYTF
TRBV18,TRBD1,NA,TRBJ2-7,TGTGCCAGCTCACCCGTAGGACAGGGGGTCGAGCAGTACTTC,CASSPVGQGVEQYF
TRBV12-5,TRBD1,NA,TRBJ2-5,TGTGCTAGTTCACAGGGGGATGAGACCCAGTACTTC,CASSQGDETQYF
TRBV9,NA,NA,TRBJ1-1,TGTGCCAGCAGCGTCTCCCCGAACACTGAAGCTTTCTTT,CASSVSPNTEAFF
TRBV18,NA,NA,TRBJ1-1,TGTGCCAGCTCCCCCCAGGTTTCAAACACTGAAGCTTTCTTT,CASSPQVSNTEAFF
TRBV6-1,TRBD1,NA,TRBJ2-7,TGTGCCAGCAGTATTCAGACAGGGAGTCCTTACGAGCAGTACTTC,CASSIQTGSPYEQYF
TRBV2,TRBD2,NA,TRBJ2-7,TGTGCCAGCAGTGAATCCGGGGGGGAGACCCACGAGCAGTACTTC,CASSESGGETHEQYF
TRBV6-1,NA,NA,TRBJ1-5,TGTGCCAGCAGTGCCTACTACGACAGGAGCAATCAGCCCCAGCATTTT,CASSAYYDRSNQPQHF
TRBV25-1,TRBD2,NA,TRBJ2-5,TGTGCCAGCATGCTAGCGGGAGGGCGGCAAGAGACCCAGTACTTC,CASMLAGGRQETQYF
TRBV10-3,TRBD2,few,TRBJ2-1,TGTGCCATCAGTGAGTCTCAGGGAGGGAGTTACAATGAGCAGTTCTTC,CAISESQGGSYNEQFF
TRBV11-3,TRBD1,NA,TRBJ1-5,TGTGCCAGCAGCTTAGCAGGGACAGGAGAACTTAATCAGCCCCAGCATTTT,CASSLAGTGELNQPQHF
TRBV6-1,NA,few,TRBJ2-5,TGTGCCAGCAGCCAGGGGTACCAAGAGACCCAGTACTTC,CASSQGYQETQYF
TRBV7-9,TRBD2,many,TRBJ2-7,TGTGCCAGCAGCTTAGAGTCCAGCGGGAGCCTCGGGGGTCTCGAGCAGTACTTC,CASSLESSGSLGGLEQYF
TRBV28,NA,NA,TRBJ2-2,TGTGCCAGCAGTTTAGCCAGGGCCGGCGGGGAGCTGTTTTTT,CASSLARAGGELFF
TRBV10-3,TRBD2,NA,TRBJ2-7,TGTGCCATCAGTGGGCTAGCGGGAGGGACCTACGAGCAGTACTTC,CAISGLAGGTYEQYF
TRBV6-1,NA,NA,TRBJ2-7,TGTGCCAGCAGTGAACAGGATAACGAGCAGTACTTC,CASSEQDNEQYF
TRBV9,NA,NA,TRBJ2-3,TGTGCCAGCAGCGCAAGACACGACACAGATACGCAGTATTTT,CASSARHDTDTQYF
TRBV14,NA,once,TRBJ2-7,TGTGCCAGCAGCCAAGGAACGGTCCCTTACGAGCAGTACTTC,CASSQGTVPYEQYF
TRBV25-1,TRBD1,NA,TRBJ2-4,TGTGCCAGCAGTAAACAGGGGTACGACATTCAGTACTTC,CASSKQGYDIQYF
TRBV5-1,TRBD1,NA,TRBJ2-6,TGCGCCAGCAGCTTGGACGGGGCAGGGGGATCATCTGGGGCCAACGTCCTGACTTTC,CASSLDGAGGSSGANVLTF
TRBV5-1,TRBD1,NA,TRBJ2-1,TGCGCCAGCAGCGTGACAGGGAGCTACAATGAGCAGTTCTTC,CASSVTGSYNEQFF
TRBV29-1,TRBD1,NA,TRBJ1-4,TGCAGCGTTAGACAGGGGCGGGAAGAAAAACTGTTTTTT,CSVRQGREEKLFF
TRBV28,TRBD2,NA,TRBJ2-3,TGTGCCAGCAGTTGGTTACTAGCGGTCCGCACAGATACGCAGTATTTT,CASSWLLAVRTDTQYF
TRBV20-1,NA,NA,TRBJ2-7,TGCAGTGTTCAATCAACCTACGAGCAGTACTTC,CSVQSTYEQYF
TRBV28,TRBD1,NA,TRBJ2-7,TGTGCCAGCAGTTCACCGGGACAGGGGTTCTCCTACGAGCAGTACTTC,CASSSPGQGFSYEQYF
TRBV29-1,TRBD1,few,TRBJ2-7,TGCAGCGTCGCCAGGACAGGGGGGCGCGAGCAGTACTTC,CSVARTGGREQYF
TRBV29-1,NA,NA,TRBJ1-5,TGCAGCGTTGCGATGGGGACAAGCAATCAGCCCCAGCATTTT,CSVAMGTSNQPQHF
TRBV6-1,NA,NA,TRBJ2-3,TGTGCCAGCAGTGATAGCCCCGGACTAAGTACGCAGTATTTT,CASSDSPGLSTQYF
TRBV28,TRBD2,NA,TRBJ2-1,TGTGCCAGCATCCGAGCGGGAGCGATCTCCTACAATGAGCAGTTCTTC,CASIRAGAISYNEQFF
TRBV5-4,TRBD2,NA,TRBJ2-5,TGTGCCAGCAGCCAGACTAGCGGCGATCAAGAGACCCAGTACTTC,CASSQTSGDQETQYF
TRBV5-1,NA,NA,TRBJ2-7,TGCGCCAGCAGCTTGCTAGGACAGAACTACGAGCAGTACTTC,CASSLLGQNYEQYF
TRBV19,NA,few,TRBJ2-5,TGTGCCAGTAGTATAGGGGGGAGGGAGACCCAGTACTTC,CASSIGGRETQYF
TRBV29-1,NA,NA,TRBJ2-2,TGCAGCGTTGATGAGGACACCGGGGAGCTGTTTTTT,CSVDEDTGELFF
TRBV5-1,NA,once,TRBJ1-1,TGCGCCAGCAGCCCCGGGGGGCACCAAATGAACACTGAAGCTTTCTTT,CASSPGGHQMNTEAFF
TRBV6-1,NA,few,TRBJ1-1,TGTGCCAGCAGTTCCCAGCGGGGGGGCACTGAAGCTTTCTTT,CASSSQRGGTEAFF
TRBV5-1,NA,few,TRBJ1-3,TGCGCCAGCAGCTTGGCCGGAGACTCTGGAAACACCATATATTTT,CASSLAGDSGNTIYF
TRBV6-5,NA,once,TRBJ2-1,TGTGCCACCGGAGAGAGTGACTCCTACAATGAGCAGTTCTTC,CATGESDSYNEQFF
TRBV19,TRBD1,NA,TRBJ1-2,TGTGCCAGTAGTATTGGACAGGGGCGCGACTGGGGCTACACCTTC,CASSIGQGRDWGYTF
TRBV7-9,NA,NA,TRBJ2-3,TGTGCCAGCAGTGGGGGGGGCGCAGATACGCAGTATTTT,CASSGGGADTQYF
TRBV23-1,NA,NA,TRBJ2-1,TGCGCCAGCAGTCGATCCCAGGCCGAGGGCCAGAAAGACAATGAGCAGTTCTTC,CASSRSQAEGQKDNEQFF
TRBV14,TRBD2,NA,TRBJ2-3,TGTGCCAGCAGCCATAGCGGGAGGGCGACGCAGTATTTT,CASSHSGRATQYF
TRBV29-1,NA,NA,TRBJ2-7,TGCAGCGTTGAGGGCGGGAACTCCTACGAGCAGTACTTC,CSVEGGNSYEQYF
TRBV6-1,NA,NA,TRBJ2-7,TGTGCCAGCAGCCACAGGGTGTCCTACGAGCAGTACTTC,CASSHRVSYEQYF
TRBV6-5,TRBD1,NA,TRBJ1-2,TGTGCCAGCAGTGTGGACAGGGGGACCCCCATCACCTTC,CASSVDRGTPITF
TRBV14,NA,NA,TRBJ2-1,TGTGCCAGCAGCCACACACTAGGATTAGAGGAGCAGTTCTTC,CASSHTLGLEEQFF
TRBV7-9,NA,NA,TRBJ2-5,TGTGCCAGCAGCTTAGGGTCCAGGGACCAAGAGACCCAGTACTTC,CASSLGSRDQETQYF
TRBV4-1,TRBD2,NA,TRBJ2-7,TGCGCCAGCAGCCAAGGGCGGGAGCGGTCCTACGAGCAGTACTTC,CASSQGRERSYEQYF
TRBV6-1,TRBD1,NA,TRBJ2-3,TGTGCCAGCATCGGACAGGGGGCAGCTTCGGATACGCAGTATTTT,CASIGQGAASDTQYF
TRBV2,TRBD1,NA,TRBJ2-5,TGTGCCAGCGGGCCGGACAGGGGGCTAGAAGAGACCCAGTACTTC,CASGPDRGLEETQYF
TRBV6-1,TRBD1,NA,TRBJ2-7,TGTGCCAGCAGCCGGGACAGGGGAGATTACGAGCAGTACTTC,CASSRDRGDYEQYF
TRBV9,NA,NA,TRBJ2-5,TGTGCCAGCAGCGCCGAGGGGACATACCAAGAGACCCAGTACTTC,CASSAEGTYQETQYF
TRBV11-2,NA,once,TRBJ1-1,TGTGCCAGCAGCTTTCAGGGGAACACTGAAGCTTTCTTT,CASSFQGNTEAFF
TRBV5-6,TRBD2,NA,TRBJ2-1,TGTGCCAGCAGCTTGGTTCTAGCGGGAGTCATAAATGAGCAGTTCTTC,CASSLVLAGVINEQFF
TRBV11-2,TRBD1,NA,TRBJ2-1,TGTGCCAGCAGCTTAGTTGGGACAGGGTGGAATGAGCAGTTCTTC,CASSLVGTGWNEQFF
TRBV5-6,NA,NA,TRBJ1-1,TGTGCCAGCAGCTCCCAATTGTGGAACACTGAAGCTTTCTTT,CASSSQLWNTEAFF
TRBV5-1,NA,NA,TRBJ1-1,TGCGCCAGCAGCTTGGCGGTAGGCAGGGACACTGAAGCTTTCTTT,CASSLAVGRDTEAFF
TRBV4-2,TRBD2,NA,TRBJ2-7,TGTGCCAGCAGCCCCCCTAGCGGGAGCTCCCCCTCCTACGAGCAGTACTTC,CASSPPSGSSPSYEQYF
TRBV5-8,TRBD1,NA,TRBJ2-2,TGTGCCAGCAGCTACGGGACAGGGGTCACCGGGGAGCTGTTTTTT,CASSYGTGVTGELFF
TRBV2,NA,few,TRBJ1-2,TGTGCCAGCAGTGACACAGGCACTAACTATGGCTACACCTTC,CASSDTGTNYGYTF